The rows below give T cell receptor beta chains drawn from one sample of a study of T cell responses to AZD1222 COVID-19 vaccine. Method: immunoSEQ multiplex PCR; TCRdb's copy keeps in-frame clones and lacks some. The data hold more than 250,000 clones, with approximately 93% observed a single time. The specimen comprised peripheral blood, sampled on day 0 of AZD1222 vaccination. All receptors come from an adult in good health. Both conserved end residues are part of each CDR3. Clone size is not always given. Where it is, it says once, few, many or a class for expanded clones.

J gene: TRBJ1-1; clone size: .; V gene: TRBV3-1/TRBV3-2; CDR3 protein: CASSQRGSTEAFF
J gene: TRBJ2-1; clone size: .; V gene: TRBV6-6; CDR3 protein: CASSPGRLNEQFF
J gene: TRBJ1-1; clone size: .; V gene: TRBV24-1; CDR3 protein: CATSDADRNTEAFF
J gene: TRBJ2-3; clone size: .; V gene: TRBV4-1; CDR3 protein: CASSLGHTQYF
J gene: TRBJ1-3; clone size: .; V gene: TRBV5-4; CDR3 protein: CASTRGGDSGNTIYF
J gene: TRBJ2-7; clone size: .; V gene: TRBV5-4; CDR3 protein: CASSLVGSYEQYF
J gene: TRBJ1-3; clone size: .; V gene: TRBV10-3; CDR3 protein: CAINGGDSGNTIYF
J gene: TRBJ2-7; clone size: .; V gene: TRBV5-1; CDR3 protein: CASSGPGGSHEQYF
J gene: TRBJ1-1; clone size: .; V gene: TRBV19; CDR3 protein: CASSIALRDRDEAFF
J gene: TRBJ2-4; clone size: few; V gene: TRBV10-3; CDR3 protein: CAISENSRGVRAKNIQYF
J gene: TRBJ1-5; clone size: .; V gene: TRBV7-2; CDR3 protein: CASSSGQEGHGPQHF
J gene: TRBJ1-2; clone size: .; V gene: TRBV9; CDR3 protein: CASSGTGGQGYTF
J gene: TRBJ2-7; clone size: few; V gene: TRBV20-1; CDR3 protein: CSASRDRDPHEQYF
J gene: TRBJ2-7; clone size: .; V gene: TRBV29-1; CDR3 protein: CSVEGGPYYEQYF
J gene: TRBJ1-2; clone size: .; V gene: TRBV2; CDR3 protein: CASKETGTGYGYTF
J gene: TRBJ2-3; clone size: once; V gene: TRBV7-2; CDR3 protein: CASSPRTGEGDTQYF
J gene: TRBJ1-2; clone size: once; V gene: TRBV27; CDR3 protein: CASSTPGDGYTF
J gene: TRBJ2-7; clone size: few; V gene: TRBV28; CDR3 protein: CASRTGTEQYF
J gene: TRBJ2-7; clone size: .; V gene: TRBV5-1; CDR3 protein: CASSLEALYEQYF
J gene: TRBJ2-3; clone size: .; V gene: TRBV19; CDR3 protein: CASSIGVSGAFTDTQYF
J gene: TRBJ2-7; clone size: .; V gene: TRBV30; CDR3 protein: CACRDGGPYEQYF
J gene: TRBJ2-7; clone size: .; V gene: TRBV29-1; CDR3 protein: CSVITTGVGSYEQYF
J gene: TRBJ2-5; clone size: once; V gene: TRBV19; CDR3 protein: CASSTPRGGGQGPQETQYF
J gene: TRBJ2-7; clone size: .; V gene: TRBV19; CDR3 protein: CASSPSDGEQYF
J gene: TRBJ2-1; clone size: .; V gene: TRBV4-3; CDR3 protein: CASSQGLGQDEQFF
J gene: TRBJ1-1; clone size: .; V gene: TRBV12-3/TRBV12-4; CDR3 protein: CASKGDIEAFF
J gene: TRBJ1-1; clone size: .; V gene: TRBV2; CDR3 protein: CASTGEVMNTEAFF
J gene: TRBJ1-1; clone size: .; V gene: TRBV7-9; CDR3 protein: CASSSSGGEAFF
J gene: TRBJ2-7; clone size: .; V gene: TRBV19; CDR3 protein: CASSTSLNGEQYF
J gene: TRBJ2-1; clone size: .; V gene: TRBV28; CDR3 protein: CASSLSGAGDPYNEQFF
J gene: TRBJ2-1; clone size: once; V gene: TRBV2; CDR3 protein: CASSEPKGRASSYNEQFF
J gene: TRBJ1-5; clone size: .; V gene: TRBV4-3; CDR3 protein: CASSQGPEWTESNQPQHF
J gene: TRBJ2-3; clone size: .; V gene: TRBV5-1; CDR3 protein: CASSGYITDTQYF
J gene: TRBJ1-1; clone size: once; V gene: TRBV2; CDR3 protein: CASSVEGGDTEAFF
J gene: TRBJ1-2; clone size: few; V gene: TRBV5-6; CDR3 protein: CASSLAVANYGYTF
J gene: TRBJ1-6; clone size: .; V gene: TRBV19; CDR3 protein: CASGPGQGNSPLHF
J gene: TRBJ2-7; clone size: .; V gene: TRBV7-8; CDR3 protein: CASSLVGSGSYEQYF
J gene: TRBJ1-2; clone size: .; V gene: TRBV15; CDR3 protein: CATSNNRANYGYTF
J gene: TRBJ2-4; clone size: .; V gene: TRBV28; CDR3 protein: CASSFRTLAKNIQYF
J gene: TRBJ1-2; clone size: .; V gene: TRBV10-3; CDR3 protein: CAISEGNTGYTF
J gene: TRBJ1-6; clone size: .; V gene: TRBV11-2; CDR3 protein: CASSLISSPLHF
J gene: TRBJ1-1; clone size: once; V gene: TRBV2; CDR3 protein: CASRFRGIGNTEAFF
J gene: TRBJ1-5; clone size: .; V gene: TRBV27; CDR3 protein: CASSTPDRNQPQHF
J gene: TRBJ1-5; clone size: .; V gene: TRBV5-1; CDR3 protein: CASSLGDGQPQHF
J gene: TRBJ2-2; clone size: .; V gene: TRBV19; CDR3 protein: CASSTGPGGQNTGELFF
J gene: TRBJ1-4; clone size: .; V gene: TRBV13; CDR3 protein: CASSGGLNQEVFF
J gene: TRBJ1-3; clone size: .; V gene: TRBV2; CDR3 protein: CAGGRDRRNTIYF
J gene: TRBJ2-1; clone size: .; V gene: TRBV28; CDR3 protein: CASTPGTSGRVEQFF
J gene: TRBJ2-7; clone size: many; V gene: TRBV5-4; CDR3 protein: CASSWVTTSGDEQYF
J gene: TRBJ2-7; clone size: .; V gene: TRBV6-5; CDR3 protein: CASSYPPGTGKDEQYF
J gene: TRBJ2-1; clone size: .; V gene: TRBV10-3; CDR3 protein: CAISQQGRGNEQFF
J gene: TRBJ1-5; clone size: .; V gene: TRBV7-2; CDR3 protein: CASSLEGGRQPQHF
J gene: TRBJ2-7; clone size: .; V gene: TRBV9; CDR3 protein: CASSGWDTSYEQYF
J gene: TRBJ2-3; clone size: .; V gene: TRBV4-2; CDR3 protein: CASSSRQGGTDTQYF
J gene: TRBJ1-5; clone size: once; V gene: TRBV19; CDR3 protein: CASSIGGYSNQPQHF